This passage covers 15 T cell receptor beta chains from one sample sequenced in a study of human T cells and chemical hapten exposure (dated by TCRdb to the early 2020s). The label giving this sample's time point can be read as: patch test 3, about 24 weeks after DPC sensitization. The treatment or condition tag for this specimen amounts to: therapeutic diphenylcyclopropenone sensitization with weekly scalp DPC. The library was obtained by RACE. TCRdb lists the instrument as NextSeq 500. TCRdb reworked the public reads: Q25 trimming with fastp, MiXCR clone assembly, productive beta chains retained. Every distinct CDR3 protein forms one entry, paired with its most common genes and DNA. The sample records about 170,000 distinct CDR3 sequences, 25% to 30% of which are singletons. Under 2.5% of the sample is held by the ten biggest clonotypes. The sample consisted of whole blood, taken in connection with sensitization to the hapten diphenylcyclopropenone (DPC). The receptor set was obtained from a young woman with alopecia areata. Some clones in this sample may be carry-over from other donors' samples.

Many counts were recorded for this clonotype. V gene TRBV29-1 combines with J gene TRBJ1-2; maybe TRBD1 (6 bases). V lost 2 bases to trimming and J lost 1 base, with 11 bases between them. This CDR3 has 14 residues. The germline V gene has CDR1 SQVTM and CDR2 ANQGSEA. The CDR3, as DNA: TGCAGCGTTGAACAGGGGCTGGATAACTATGGCTACACCTTC. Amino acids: CSVEQGLDNYGYTF. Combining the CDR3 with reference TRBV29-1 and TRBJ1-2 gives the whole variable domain SAVISQKPSRDICQRGTSLTIQCQVDSQVTMMFWYRQQPGQSLTLIATANQGSEATYESGFVIDKFPISRPNLTFSTLTVSNMSPEDSSIYLCSVEQGLDNYGYTFGSGTRLTVV.

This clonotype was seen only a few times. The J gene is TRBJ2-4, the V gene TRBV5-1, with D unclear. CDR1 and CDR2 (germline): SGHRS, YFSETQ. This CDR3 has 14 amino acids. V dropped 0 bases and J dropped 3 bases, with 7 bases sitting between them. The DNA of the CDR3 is TGCGCCAGCAGCTTGGAGTTAGTCAAAAACATTCAGTACTTC. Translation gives CASSLELVKNIQYF. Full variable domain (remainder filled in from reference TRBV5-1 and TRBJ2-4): KAGVTQTPRYLIKTRGQQVTLSCSPISGHRSVSWYQQTPGQGLQFLFEYFSETQRNKGNFPGRFSGRQFSNSRSEMNVSTLELGDSALYLCASSLELVKNIQYFGAGTRLSVL.

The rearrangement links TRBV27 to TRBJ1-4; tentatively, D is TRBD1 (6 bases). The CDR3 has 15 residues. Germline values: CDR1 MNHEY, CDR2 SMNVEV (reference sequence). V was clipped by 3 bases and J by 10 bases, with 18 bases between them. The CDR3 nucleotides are TGTGCCAGCAGTTTCTCCCCGCAGGGGAGCGGAAAACTGTTTTTT. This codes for CASSFSPQGSGKLFF.

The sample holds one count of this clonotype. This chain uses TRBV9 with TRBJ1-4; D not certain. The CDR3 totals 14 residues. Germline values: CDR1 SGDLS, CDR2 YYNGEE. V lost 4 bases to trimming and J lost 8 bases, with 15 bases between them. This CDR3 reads CASSQNGGEEKLFF. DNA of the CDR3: TGTGCCAGCAGCCAAAACGGTGGAGAGGAAAAACTGTTTTTT.

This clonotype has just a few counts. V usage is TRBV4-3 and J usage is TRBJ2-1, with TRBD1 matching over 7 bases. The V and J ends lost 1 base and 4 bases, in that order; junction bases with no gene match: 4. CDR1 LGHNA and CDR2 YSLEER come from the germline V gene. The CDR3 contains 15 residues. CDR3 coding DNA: TGCGCCAGCAGCCAAGGACAGGGCGATTACAATGAGCAGTTCTTC. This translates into CASSQGQGDYNEQFF.

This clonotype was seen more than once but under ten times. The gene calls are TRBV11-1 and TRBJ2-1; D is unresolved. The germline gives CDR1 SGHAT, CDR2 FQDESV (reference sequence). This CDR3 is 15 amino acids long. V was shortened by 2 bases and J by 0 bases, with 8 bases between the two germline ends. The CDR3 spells CASSLIESSYNEQFF. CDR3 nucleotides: TGTGCCAGCAGCTTAATCGAGAGCTCCTACAATGAGCAGTTCTTC.

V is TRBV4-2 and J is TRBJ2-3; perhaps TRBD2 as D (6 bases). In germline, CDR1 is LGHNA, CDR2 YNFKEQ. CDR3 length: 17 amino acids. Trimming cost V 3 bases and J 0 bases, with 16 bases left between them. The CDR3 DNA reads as TGTGCCAGCAGCCATGCCGGCACTAGCTACAGCACAGATACGCAGTATTTT. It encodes CASSHAGTSYSTDTQYF.

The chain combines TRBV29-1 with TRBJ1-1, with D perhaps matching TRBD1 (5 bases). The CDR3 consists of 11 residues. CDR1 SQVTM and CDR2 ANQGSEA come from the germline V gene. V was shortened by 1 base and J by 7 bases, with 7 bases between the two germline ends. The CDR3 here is CSVEGGGEAFF. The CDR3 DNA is TGCAGCGTTGAAGGGGGGGGTGAAGCTTTCTTT.

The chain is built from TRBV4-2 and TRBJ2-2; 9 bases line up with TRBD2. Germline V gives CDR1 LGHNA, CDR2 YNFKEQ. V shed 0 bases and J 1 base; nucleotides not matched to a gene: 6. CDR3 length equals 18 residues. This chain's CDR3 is CASSQDMRLAENTGELFF. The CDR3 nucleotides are TGTGCCAGCAGCCAAGATATGAGACTAGCGGAGAACACCGGGGAGCTGTTTTTT.

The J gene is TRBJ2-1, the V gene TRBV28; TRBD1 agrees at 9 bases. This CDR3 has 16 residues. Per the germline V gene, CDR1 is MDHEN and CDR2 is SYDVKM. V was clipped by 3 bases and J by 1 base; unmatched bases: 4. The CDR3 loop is CASSLLQGASYNEQFF. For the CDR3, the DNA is TGTGCCAGCAGTTTGCTACAGGGGGCATCCTACAATGAGCAGTTCTTC. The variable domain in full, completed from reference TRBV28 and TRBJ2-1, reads DVKVTQSSRYLVKRTGEKVFLECVQDMDHENMFWYRQDPGLGLRLIYFSYDVKMKEKGDIPEGYSVSREKKERFSLILESASTNQTSMYLCASSLLQGASYNEQFFGPGTRLTVL.

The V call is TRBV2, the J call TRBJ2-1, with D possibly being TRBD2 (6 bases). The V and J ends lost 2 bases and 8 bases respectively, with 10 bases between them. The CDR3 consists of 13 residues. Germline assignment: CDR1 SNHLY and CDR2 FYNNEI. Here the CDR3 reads CASSELGGDEQFF. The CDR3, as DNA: TGTGCCAGCAGTGAATTGGGAGGTGATGAGCAGTTCTTC.

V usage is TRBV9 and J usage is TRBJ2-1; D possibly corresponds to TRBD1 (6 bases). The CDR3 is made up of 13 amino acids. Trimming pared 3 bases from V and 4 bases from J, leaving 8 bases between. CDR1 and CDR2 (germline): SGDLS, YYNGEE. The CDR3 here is CASSEGEYNEQFF. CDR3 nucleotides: TGTGCCAGCAGCGAGGGGGAATACAATGAGCAGTTCTTC.

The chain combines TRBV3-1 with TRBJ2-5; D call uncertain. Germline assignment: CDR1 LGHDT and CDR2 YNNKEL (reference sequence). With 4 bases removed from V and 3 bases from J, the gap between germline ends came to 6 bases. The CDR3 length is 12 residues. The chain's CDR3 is CASSLNEETQYF. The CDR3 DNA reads TGTGCCAGCAGCCTGAATGAAGAGACCCAGTACTTC.

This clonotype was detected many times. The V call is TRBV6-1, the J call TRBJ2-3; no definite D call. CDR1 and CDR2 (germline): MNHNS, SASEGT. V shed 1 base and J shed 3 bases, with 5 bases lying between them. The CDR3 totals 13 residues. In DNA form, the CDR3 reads TGTGCCAGCAGTGAAGGGGAAACAGATACGCAGTATTTT. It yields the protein CASSEGETDTQYF.

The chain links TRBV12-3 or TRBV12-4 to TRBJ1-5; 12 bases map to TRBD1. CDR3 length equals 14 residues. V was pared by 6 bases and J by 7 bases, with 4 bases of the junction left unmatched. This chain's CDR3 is CASRGQGARQPQHF. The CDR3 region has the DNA TGTGCCAGCAGGGGACAGGGGGCAAGGCAGCCCCAGCATTTT.